This TCR beta chain was sequenced for a study of Tregs in tolerant kidney transplant recipients. Whole-study findings and limits: Validation in larger populations is needed because few patients were studied. Biological reproducibility was not directly addressed in this study.

Mixed chimerism was transient after nonmyeloablative marrow transplants from related graft donors. The method was immunoSEQ multiplex PCR; TCRdb's version includes in-frame clones alone and lacks a portion of them. The sample has approximately 11,000 clones. Comment on this clone: As yet, its antigen is unknown.

The receptor was isolated from a human patient who received a combined kidney and bone marrow transplant. Some T cells may be graft donor cells. The specimen was CD8+ T cells from blood (PBMCs), collected 24 months after the transplant.

The CDR3 DNA, read in part, is TGTGCCTGGAGTGTGGGGACAGGGGATTCACCC. Translation gives CAWSVGTGDSP. The CDR3 reads in full as CAWSVGTGDSPLHF. This chain uses TRBV30 with TRBJ1-6; 10 positions match TRBD1. The DNA ends 3 residues before the CDR3 does, and the rest of the CDR3 is filled in from the germline J gene. The V and J ends lost 0 bases and 8 bases, in that order; junction bases with no gene match: 1. There are 14 residues in the CDR3. Germline lookup yields CDR1 GTSNPN and CDR2 SVGIG (reference sequence).